This T cell receptor (beta chain) is drawn from a study of shared clonotypes between healthy human individuals (dated by TCRdb to 2019 to 2021). For context, the study as a whole: Two women and three men aged 18 to 49 years were included in the cohort. For each donor, CD4 naive and CD4 memory were each given three plates, CD8 naive was given two plates, and CD8 memory was given one plate. Blood TCR repertoires of about 5 healthy adults were deeply sequenced to estimate repertoire size and the extent of clonotype sharing between individuals. Different laboratories and diverse techniques were used to prepare libraries and sequence TCR repertoires, to increase sequencing depth and limit assay-specific biases. Each donor's leukapheresis produced roughly between about 0.8 and 8.9 billion PBMCs. Beyond this particular receptor, the publication reports: Rarefaction of sorted-subset datasets indicated incomplete sequencing despite the large sequencing depth. Estimated clonotype richness was generally larger for naive than for memory subsets. Pairwise subsampling indicated that sequencing depth was expected to affect the degree of clonotype sharing among donors. Because the study included only a small number of donors, the genetic and exposure-history diversity represented was limited. Clonotypes shared by all four sorted-subset donors showed higher generation probabilities than non-shared clonotypes. Only blood was sampled, and tissue TCR repertoires likely differ from those in blood. Across a handful of donors, roughly 5.1% of naive CD4, approximately 3.6% of naive CD8, 2% to 2.5% of memory CD4, and roughly 0.41% of memory CD8 clonotypes were shared.

Regarding this clone: Its antigen remains unidentified. Nothing much larger sits one base from this clone, and base qualities are not available.

V gives up 8 bases and J gives up 4 bases, and the segment between their germline ends measures 17 bases. From the cysteine up to the phenylalanine, the CDR3 has a length of 14 residues. Solely the CDR3 DNA is kept, with 42 bases framed from the first base. From the germline V gene, CDR1 is SNHLY and CDR2 is FYNNEI. Healthy HIV-negative adults with no recently reported acute infections or vaccinations were included as donors. Every donor was a Caucasian adult residing in Nashville, Tennessee, USA. CD4+ T cells were enriched through magnetic negative selection, after which naive cells were positively selected on CD45RA and the remaining negative fraction served as the memory subset. Blood was obtained by leukapheresis, after which PBMCs were separated by Ficoll-Histopaque density gradient centrifugation and cryopreserved in liquid nitrogen vapor phase. Purity and quantity of every magnetically sorted T cell population were checked by analytical flow cytometry. Genomic DNA was isolated from every sorted fraction and measured by UV absorbance on a Nanodrop 2000c.

TCR CDR3 regions were amplified from genomic DNA by multiplex PCR using the deep immunoSEQ assay. Extracted genomic DNA from each cell subset was distributed evenly across all wells of several immunoSEQ 96-well plates, and each plate was treated as a replicate. For sorted subsets, roughly 200 ng of genomic DNA, equivalent to roughly 30,000 T cell genomes, went into each replicate PCR. Purified libraries were measured with a Qubit 3.0 fluorometer, size-checked on a Bioanalyzer 2100, and measured again with the KAPA Library Quantification kit. A separate single-read 150-cycle Illumina NextSeq 550 flow cell was used to sequence each immunoSEQ 96-well plate. The original methods were these. Because the immunoSEQ output included only junctional sequences and no quality scores, the filtering could not be the same as the filtering used for full-length reads. To assign V/J genes and CDR3, sequences were annotated against IMGT germline references using PyIR, a Python wrapper for IgBLAST v1.9. Any read was removed if the V/J assignment was weak (E-value above 1e-6), the CDR3 was missing, or the read contained stop codons, out-of-frame junctions, or ambiguous translated residues. V3J clonotypes were defined as sequences sharing an identical inferred V gene, J gene, and CDR3 amino acid sequence. To compute the percentage overlap between repertoires, the number of shared unique clonotypes was divided by the size of the smaller repertoire. Three approaches were used to assess repertoire richness: RTK rarefaction, the Chao1 estimator, and Recon v2.1 estimates of unobserved clonotypes. Generation probabilities for all TCRbeta clonotypes obtained by the gDNA method from a few donors were computed using OLGA. In its TCRdb copy, this immuneACCESS table keeps in-frame sequences only and misses some clones. Where compared with another copy, unresolved V genes explain less than half of these, and the others have no known cause. D and trimming were read from the DNA, whereas the V and J calls and clone size are those reported in that table. In this sample the table shows about 960,000 clones, more than 75% of which occur a single time. Of the sample, around 1.5% is held by the ten largest clones.

The sequence was obtained from a man between 18 and 29 years old in good health. Sequencing used memory CD4+ T cells sorted from blood. According to the study, the label for this sample's cell subset or site signals: CD45RA-negative fraction. The chain was built from TRBV2 and TRBJ2-5; the D gene remains uncertain. The CDR3 protein sequence reads: CASDPRSLGETQYF. The DNA reads as follows: TGTGCCAGCGATCCGCGTTCTCTGGGAGAGACCCAGTACTTC.